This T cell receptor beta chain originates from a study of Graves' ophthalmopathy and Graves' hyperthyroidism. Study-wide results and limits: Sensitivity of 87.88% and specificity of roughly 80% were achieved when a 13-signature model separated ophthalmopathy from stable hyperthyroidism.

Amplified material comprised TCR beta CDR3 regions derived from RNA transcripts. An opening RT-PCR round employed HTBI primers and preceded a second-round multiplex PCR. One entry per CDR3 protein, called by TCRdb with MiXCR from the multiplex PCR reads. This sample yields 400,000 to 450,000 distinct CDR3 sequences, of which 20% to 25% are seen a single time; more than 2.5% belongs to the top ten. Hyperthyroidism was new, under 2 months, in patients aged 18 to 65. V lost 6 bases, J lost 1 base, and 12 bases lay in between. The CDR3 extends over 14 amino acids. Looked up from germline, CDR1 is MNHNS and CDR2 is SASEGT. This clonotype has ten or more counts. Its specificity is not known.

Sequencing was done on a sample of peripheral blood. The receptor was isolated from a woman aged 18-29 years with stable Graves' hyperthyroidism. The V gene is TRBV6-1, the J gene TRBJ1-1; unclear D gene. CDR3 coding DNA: TGTGCCAGCAGAGGCACCAACAGGAACACTGAAGCTTTCTTT. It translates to CASRGTNRNTEAFF.